Sequencing of this T cell receptor (beta chain) was carried out in a study of regulatory T cells in long-lasting Graves disease. Study summary: Antithyroid drug exposure in newly diagnosed Graves' patients had lasted under 3 months.

Time point: newly diagnosed GD, antithyroid drugs for less than 3 months. Following extraction of RNA from PBMCs, that RNA was used to make the TCR library. The collection involved drawing 8 to 9 milliliters of peripheral blood into EDTA tubes. Trimming pared 4 bases from V and 0 bases from J, leaving 23 bases between. The germline V gene has CDR1 LGHNA and CDR2 YNFKEQ. CDR3 length: 19 residues. Libraries of TCR beta came from iRepertoire HTBI primers plus Arm-PCR of CDR3 regions. One entry per CDR3 protein, called by TCRdb with MiXCR from the multiplex PCR reads. This table holds about 540,000 distinct CDR3 sequences, about 13% found once. This sample also appeared in a second study, on T cells in Graves' hyperthyroidism and ophthalmopathy. That work contributes: When the TCR CDR3 underwent first-round RT-PCR, the HTBI primer set was used.

The rearrangement links TRBV4-2 to TRBJ2-3; D may be TRBD2 (7 bases). The source is a man under 40 with Graves disease. Sequenced material: peripheral blood mononuclear cells (PBMCs), taken at new diagnosis, from a patient treated with antithyroid drugs. The CDR3 DNA follows: TGTGCCAGCAGCCTCGGGGGCGGGACTACTCACTCCAGCACAGATACGCAGTATTTT. Residues: CASSLGGGTTHSSTDTQYF.